The entry below gives a single TCR beta chain sequence along with its context. It lacks a known antigen. No much larger clone is present one base from it, and per-base qualities are unavailable. The data were taken from a study of T cell changes during pregnancy in multiple sclerosis (dated by TCRdb to the late 2010s). Background on the whole study: In women with multiple sclerosis, the researchers looked at how the T cell repertoire shifted as pregnancy progressed.

Libraries were built with the immunoSEQ multiplex PCR assay. TCRdb took over this immuneACCESS table, retaining in-frame rearrangements with V and J assigned. Such tables are incomplete; in checked studies, under half of the missing clones stem from an unresolved V gene, and the remainder is unexplained. Across this sample there are tens of thousands of clones, with about 90% seen only once. Together, the top ten hold about 0.73% of the sample. V is cut back by 4 bases and J by 6 bases, with 7 bases in the junction unmatched. There are 14 amino acids in the CDR3, from cysteine to phenylalanine inclusive. Left in the record is the CDR3 DNA by itself, 42 bases read in frame from the first base. Per the germline V gene, SGHAT is the CDR1 and FQNNGV is the CDR2.

The sequencing used CD4+ T cells from peripheral blood mononuclear cells, collected before pregnancy. Recombination connected TRBV11-2 to TRBJ1-2; TRBD1 agrees with 8 junctional bases. This sequence was found in a female donor with multiple sclerosis, enrolled in a pregnancy study. The nucleotide sequence is given as TGTGCCAGCAGCTCCGCCACGACAGGGGATGGCTACACCTTC. Its product reads: CASSSATTGDGYTF.